This TCR beta chain was profiled in a study of T cell changes during pregnancy in multiple sclerosis. The CDR3 loop spans 18 amino acids. The germline gives CDR1 ENHRY, CDR2 SYGVKD. J was trimmed by 2 bases and V by 2 bases; bases with no gene match: 7. The table came from immunoSEQ multiplex PCR; TCRdb's copy has only in-frame clones and leaves some out. This table holds approximately 32,000 clones, about nine tenths found once. The chain combines TRBV10-3 with TRBJ2-3; TRBD2 aligns across 13 bases. The origin of this receptor is a female donor with multiple sclerosis, enrolled in a pregnancy study. This specimen consisted of CD8+ T cells from peripheral blood mononuclear cells, obtained in the first trimester of pregnancy. The CDR3: CAISEAWTSGRNTDTQYF. The CDR3 region has the DNA TGTGCCATCAGTGAGGCATGGACTAGCGGGAGAAACACAGATACGCAGTATTTT.